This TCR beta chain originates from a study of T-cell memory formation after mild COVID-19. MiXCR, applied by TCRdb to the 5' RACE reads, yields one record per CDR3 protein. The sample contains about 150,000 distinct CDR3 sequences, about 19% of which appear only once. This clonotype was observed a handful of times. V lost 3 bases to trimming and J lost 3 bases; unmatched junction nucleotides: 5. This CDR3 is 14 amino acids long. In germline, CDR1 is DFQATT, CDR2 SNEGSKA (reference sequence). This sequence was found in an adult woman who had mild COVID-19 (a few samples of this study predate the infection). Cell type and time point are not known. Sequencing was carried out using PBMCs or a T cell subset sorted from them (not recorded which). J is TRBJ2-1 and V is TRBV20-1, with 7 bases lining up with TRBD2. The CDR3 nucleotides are TGCAGTGCTAGGGGGGGAGGGTACTACAATGAGCAGTTCTTC. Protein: CSARGGGYYNEQFF.